Detailed here is one TCR beta chain. Its antigen is not identified. The J segment lost 2 bases and the V segment lost 6 bases, leaving 7 bases of the junction unmatched. Germline loops: CDR1 ENHRY, CDR2 SYGVKD. The CDR3 length is 15 residues. These data originate in a study of PD-L1 blockade in urothelial cancer. Study as a whole: Of approximately 29 patients, around 26 were males with bladder-origin urothelial cancer. Analysis of the blood was performed 3 weeks (second dose) and 6 weeks after treatment start. Specimens of blood held a median count of roughly 150,000 T cells. The study's findings and limits: Patients with below-median pretreatment blood clonality survived longer.

The table came from immunoSEQ multiplex PCR; TCRdb's copy has only in-frame clones and leaves some out. The sample has some 24,000 clones; less than 90% are singletons. This clonotype was obtained from a man aged 65 to 85 with urothelial cancer. Specimen: PBMCs, collected around atezolizumab (anti-PD-L1) treatment. V and J are TRBV10-3 and TRBJ1-3, with TRBD1 identical over 7 bases. CDR3 nucleotides: TGTGCCATCAGCCCTCAAACAGGGGCTGGAAACACCATATATTTT. Translating it yields CAISPQTGAGNTIYF.